A single sample gave rise to the 26 T cell receptor beta chains below, sequenced in a study of T cell responses to AZD1222 COVID-19 vaccine. Profiled with immunoSEQ multiplex PCR; TCRdb holds only in-frame clones, not every one. The profile shows approximately 74,000 clones, 87% of them singletons. Sequencing used peripheral blood, obtained 28 days after the second AZD1222 dose. The receptors were gathered from an adult who received the AZD1222 COVID-19 vaccine.

This clone was found once. The CDR3 DNA is TGTGCCAGCAGCTTAGGGATGGGGACAGCGACCTACGAGCAGTACTTC. Translated, it gives CASSLGMGTATYEQYF. This sequence joins TRBV7-2 and TRBJ2-7; 7 bases map to TRBD1. Per the germline V gene, CDR1 is SGHTA and CDR2 is FQGNSA. V lost 1 base and J lost 2; bases outside the gene matches: 8. This CDR3 region has 16 residues.

The rearrangement links TRBV5-1 to TRBJ1-1; no clear D. Germline-derived CDR1 and CDR2 are SGHRS and YFSETQ. The CDR3 spans 13 residues. Trimming pared 0 bases from V and 0 bases from J, leaving 3 bases between. The CDR3 sequence: CASSLGMNTEAFF. CDR3 nucleotide sequence: TGCGCCAGCAGCTTGGGCATGAACACTGAAGCTTTCTTT.

The gene calls are TRBV30 and TRBJ1-5, with TRBD1 as a possible D gene (5 bases). V shed 5 bases and J shed 1 base, with 6 bases lying between them. The CDR3 covers 12 residues. Germline CDR1 and CDR2: GTSNPN and SVGIG (reference sequence). The CDR3 protein is CAWQGSNQPQHF. The DNA for the CDR3 is TGTGCCTGGCAGGGAAGCAATCAGCCCCAGCATTTT.

The chain employs TRBV10-3 and TRBJ1-2; D ambiguous. The CDR3 is 12 amino acids. Germline CDR1 and CDR2: ENHRY and SYGVKD. Trimming removed 2 bases at V and 6 bases at J, with 7 bases between. This CDR3 is CAISERTNGYTF. The DNA of the CDR3 is TGTGCCATCAGTGAGAGAACAAATGGCTACACCTTC.

The genes are TRBV6-6 and TRBJ1-5; TRBD1 might be the D (5 bases). Germline V gives CDR1 MNHNY, CDR2 SVGAGI (reference sequence). The CDR3 is made up of 14 amino acids. Trimming took off 6 bases at V and 7 bases at J, with 16 bases between the two ends. This CDR3 is CASSLRTTEQPQHF. The CDR3 bases are TGTGCCAGCAGCCTCAGGACAACCGAGCAGCCCCAGCATTTT.

The CDR3 bases are TGCGCCAGCAGTCGTTTGGGTGAGAACACTGAAGCTTTCTTT. This codes for CASSRLGENTEAFF. The chain carries TRBV5-1 and TRBJ1-1; D is undetermined. From germline, CDR1 is SGHRS and CDR2 YFSETQ. V lost 5 bases and J lost 1, with 12 bases in between. The CDR3 extends over 14 amino acids.

This clone was found once. The chain employs TRBV6-6 and TRBJ2-2; TRBD1 matches at 10 bases. J lost 4 bases, V lost 4 bases, and 3 bases had no gene match. The CDR3 runs to 15 residues. Looked up from germline, CDR1 is MNHNY and CDR2 is SVGAGI (reference sequence). Here the CDR3 reads CASSWTGGLTGELFF. In DNA form, the CDR3 reads TGTGCCAGCAGTTGGACAGGGGGACTCACCGGGGAGCTGTTTTTT.

V usage is TRBV7-6 and J usage is TRBJ1-1; weak D call: TRBD1 (6 bases). CDR3 size: 13 residues. Germline CDR1 reads SGHVS; CDR2 reads FNYEAQ. The germline V and J ends were trimmed by 1 base and 7 bases, with 10 bases remaining between them. The CDR3 spells CASSLGRGVEAFF. The CDR3 DNA reads TGTGCCAGCAGCTTAGGCAGGGGAGTTGAAGCTTTCTTT. The full variable domain, rest sourced from reference TRBV7-6 and TRBJ1-1, is GAGVSQSPRYKVTKRGQDVALRCDPISGHVSLYWYRQALGQGPEFLTYFNYEAQQDKSGLPNDRFSAERPEGSISTLTIQRTEQRDSAMYRCASSLGRGVEAFFGQGTRLTVV.

This chain connects TRBV10-3 to TRBJ2-2; the match to TRBD2 covers 7 bases. The CDR3 covers 12 residues. After removal of 7 bases from V and 6 bases from J, the junction contained 2 bases not matched to a gene. In germline, CDR1 is ENHRY, CDR2 SYGVKD. DNA for the CDR3: TGTGCCATCAATCGGGGGGCCGGGGAGCTGTTTTTT. It is translated as CAINRGAGELFF.

The chain is built from TRBV19 and TRBJ2-1; the match to TRBD1 covers 8 bases. J gave up 9 bases and V 6 bases, and 13 bases lay outside the gene matches. This CDR3 has 15 residues. Germline V lookup: CDR1 LNHDA, CDR2 SQIVND (reference sequence). The CDR3 is CASRLRPGQASEQFF. The CDR3 region has the DNA TGTGCCAGTAGACTACGACCGGGACAGGCAAGTGAGCAGTTCTTC.

In DNA, the CDR3 is TGTGCCAGCAGTTTATCGCAGGGATGGACTGGGGCCAACGTCCTGACTTTC. Protein sequence: CASSLSQGWTGANVLTF. The chain carries TRBV28 and TRBJ2-6; D is possibly TRBD1 (5 bases). The CDR3 extends over 17 amino acids. V lost 1 base and J 2 bases, leaving 12 bases between the germline ends. Looked up from germline, CDR1 is MDHEN and CDR2 is SYDVKM.

As regards this clone: The sample contains more than one DNA sequence encoding this CDR3. The chain links TRBV11-2 to TRBJ1-1; the D is unclear. This CDR3 region has 13 residues. V was shortened by 3 bases and J by 3 bases, with 8 bases between the two germline ends. Per germline, CDR1 SGHAT and CDR2 FQNNGV. Written as DNA, the CDR3 is TGTGCCAGCAGCTTTAACAGAGACACTGAAGCTTTCTTT. This sequence encodes CASSFNRDTEAFF.

This chain connects TRBV27 to TRBJ2-1; 10 bases map to TRBD2. The CDR3 spans 18 residues. CDR1 and CDR2 (germline): MNHEY, SMNVEV (reference sequence). The J segment lost 3 bases and the V segment lost 1 base, leaving 9 bases of the junction unmatched. The CDR3 bases are TGTGCCAGCAGTTTATTCGGTGTTAGCGGGGGGTTCTACAATGAGCAGTTCTTC. Translating gives CASSLFGVSGGFYNEQFF.

This clone was seen only once. J is TRBJ1-5 and V is TRBV6-6, with D possibly TRBD1 on 6 matching bases. Trimming cost V 5 bases and J 8 bases, with 28 bases left between them. Germline values: CDR1 MNHNY, CDR2 SVGAGI (reference sequence). CDR3 size: 18 residues. This CDR3 is CASSPGVRAPISGEPQHF. DNA of the CDR3: TGTGCCAGCAGTCCAGGGGTTAGGGCCCCCATCTCAGGGGAGCCCCAGCATTTT.

The chain uses TRBV18 and TRBJ1-5, with a possible D match to TRBD1 (5 bases). CDR3 length: 16 residues. Per germline, CDR1 KGHSH and CDR2 LQKENI. V lost 3 bases and J 5 bases, leaving 17 bases between the germline ends. The CDR3 protein is CASSPITGSGDQPQHF. In nucleotides, the CDR3 is TGTGCCAGCTCACCCATAACAGGTAGCGGGGATCAGCCCCAGCATTTT. Using reference TRBV18 and TRBJ1-5 for the parts outside the CDR3, the full variable domain is NAGVMQNPRHLVRRRGQEARLRCSPMKGHSHVYWYRQLPEEGLKFMVYLQKENIIDESGMPKERFSAEFPKEGPSILRIQQVVRGDSAAYFCASSPITGSGDQPQHFGDGTRLSIL.

This chain uses TRBV5-5 with TRBJ1-2; maybe TRBD1 (6 bases). CDR1 is SGHKS and CDR2 is YYEKEE in the germline V gene (reference sequence). The CDR3 consists of 15 residues. V was shortened by 0 bases and J by 6 bases, with 15 bases between the two germline ends. The CDR3 DNA reads TGTGCCAGCAGCTTGGTCAGGGGCGGACTAGATGGCTACACCTTC. Translating gives CASSLVRGGLDGYTF.

V gene TRBV4-3 combines with J gene TRBJ2-1; perhaps TRBD2 as D (5 bases). The length of the CDR3 is 15 residues. Deletions cut 0 bases from V and 6 bases from J, with 12 bases between. Germline CDR1 LGHNA, CDR2 YSLEER. The CDR3 reads CASSQDPGGPNEQFF. CDR3 coding DNA: TGCGCCAGCAGCCAAGACCCAGGAGGCCCCAATGAGCAGTTCTTC.

This clone was seen a handful of times. The chain is built from TRBV12-3 or TRBV12-4 and TRBJ2-1; perhaps TRBD2 as D (6 bases). V gave up 10 bases and J gave up 16 bases, with 23 bases separating them. CDR3 length: 12 residues. In DNA, the CDR3 is TGTGCCACCGGGGGTGGTGAGGGTCTGAAATTCTTC. Translating gives CATGGGEGLKFF.

The J gene is TRBJ1-5, the V gene TRBV5-1; TRBD1 is a possible D gene (6 bases). CDR3 size: 16 residues. Germline CDR1 is SGHRS and CDR2 is YFSETQ. V shed 0 bases and J shed 0 bases, with 10 bases lying between them. The CDR3 protein is CASSLVSGDSNQPQHF. CDR3 coding DNA: TGCGCCAGCAGCTTGGTTTCAGGGGATAGCAATCAGCCCCAGCATTTT.

The J gene is TRBJ1-6, the V gene TRBV7-9; tentative D call: TRBD1 (6 bases). V was cut by 5 bases and J by 6 bases, with 20 bases left in between. This CDR3 has 17 residues. CDR1 is SEHNR and CDR2 is FQNEAQ in the germline V gene (reference sequence). The CDR3 bases are TGTGCCAGCAGCCTCCCAGGGGCGCTTGACCCTAATTCACCCCTCCACTTT. Residues: CASSLPGALDPNSPLHF.

This clone has a single count. Written as DNA, the CDR3 is TGCAGTGCTAGTTGGGACACCGGGGAGCTGTTTTTT. Translation gives CSASWDTGELFF. The rearrangement links TRBV20-1 to TRBJ2-2; D gene ambiguous. Germline V gives CDR1 DFQATT, CDR2 SNEGSKA (reference sequence). CDR3 size: 12 residues. V lost 3 bases and J lost 3, with 5 bases in between.

The gene calls are TRBV6-5 and TRBJ1-3; 7 bases map to TRBD1. CDR1 is MNHEY, CDR2 SVGAGI, per germline. This CDR3 has 13 amino acids. V was pared by 6 bases and J by 4 bases, with 3 bases of the junction left unmatched. In nucleotides, the CDR3 is TGTGCCAGCAGACAGGGGCAAGGAAACACCATATATTTT. Its translation: CASRQGQGNTIYF.

This clone was observed a few times. This chain links TRBV7-9 with TRBJ1-3; D is uncertain. The CDR3 runs to 15 residues. The germline V and J ends were trimmed by 3 bases and 0 bases, with 9 bases remaining between them. Germline lookup yields CDR1 SEHNR and CDR2 FQNEAQ (reference sequence). The CDR3, as DNA: TGTGCCAGCAGCTTGGTCCTAGGCTCTGGAAACACCATATATTTT. The encoded protein is CASSLVLGSGNTIYF. Together with reference TRBV7-9 and TRBJ1-3, the CDR3 gives the full variable domain: DTGVSQNPRHKITKRGQNVTFRCDPISEHNRLYWYRQTLGQGPEFLTYFQNEAQLEKSRLLSDRFSAERPKGSFSTLEIQRTEQGDSAMYLCASSLVLGSGNTIYFGEGSWLTVV.

The chain links TRBV6-5 to TRBJ2-1; D remains unclear. Germline loops: CDR1 MNHEY, CDR2 SVGAGI. The CDR3 is 13 amino acids. The V end was cut by 7 bases, the J end by 4 bases, with 11 bases between. This chain's CDR3 is CASNPVGYNEQFF. The DNA for the CDR3 is TGTGCCAGCAACCCCGTTGGGTACAATGAGCAGTTCTTC.

J is TRBJ2-1 and V is TRBV30; no reliable D call. This CDR3 spans 16 amino acids. CDR1 is GTSNPN, CDR2 SVGIG, per germline (reference sequence). Trimming cost V 2 bases and J 3 bases, with 17 bases left between them. CDR3: CAWSRMPPSLYNEQFF. Written as DNA, the CDR3 is TGTGCCTGGAGTCGCATGCCGCCTAGTCTCTACAATGAGCAGTTCTTC.

The V call is TRBV5-4, the J call TRBJ2-7, with 10 bases that match TRBD1. The CDR3 totals 14 residues. Germline values: CDR1 SGHNT, CDR2 YYREEE (reference sequence). Unmatched junction bases numbered 4, after V lost 4 bases and J lost 3 bases. The CDR3 sequence: CASSRGQGFYEQYF. The CDR3 DNA follows: TGTGCCAGCAGCCGGGGACAGGGGTTCTACGAGCAGTACTTC. The full variable domain, in which reference TRBV5-4 and TRBJ2-7 provide the parts outside the CDR3, is ETGVTQSPTHLIKTRGQQVTLRCSSQSGHNTVSWYQQALGQGPQFIFQYYREEENGRGNFPPRFSGLQFPNYSSELNVNALELDDSALYLCASSRGQGFYEQYFGPGTRLTVT.